Here is one T cell receptor beta chain with its context. Its antigen is undetermined. The CDR3 spans 18 residues. CDR1 is KGHSH and CDR2 is LQKENI in the germline V gene. Losses at the gene ends were 3 bases for V and 5 bases for J; bases not matched to a gene: 15. These data are taken from a study of vaccination effects on CD4 cells after COVID-19. The assay was immunoSEQ multiplex PCR, and TCRdb's table has in-frame clones only and misses some. Of 30,000 to 40,000 clones listed, roughly 70% were seen once; the top ten hold approximately 24%. Ahead of sequencing, the ViraFEST assay grew antigen-specific CD4+ T cells using viral peptide pools. Culture lasted 10 days before CD4+ T cell isolation. Vaccinated participants had no history of SARS-CoV-2 infection and tested negative for nucleocapsid antibodies. Wells containing over 1.5 million PBMC each were cultured with approximately 10 IU/ml IL-2 and 10 ug/ml peptides.

The chain couples TRBV18 to TRBJ1-4; 7 nucleotides line up with TRBD1. The source was CD4+ T cells from PBMCs cultured with SARS-CoV-2 spike peptides, collected before COVID-19 vaccination. The receptor was isolated from a human donor who received a COVID-19 vaccine. CDR3 DNA sequence: TGTGCCAGCTCACCGTTTTTTCGACAGGGAGACGGCAATGAAAAACTGTTTTTT. Translating it yields CASSPFFRQGDGNEKLFF.